The 6 T cell receptor beta chains below were found in one sample sequenced in a study of identifying expanded T cells in peripheral blood (dated by TCRdb to the late 2010s). The library was obtained by the immunoSEQ multiplex PCR assay. TCRdb holds this immuneACCESS table with in-frame rearrangements only. Some clones are missing; in checked studies, unresolved V genes explain under half, and the rest has no known cause. This sample gives about 90,000 clones in total; about 88% of them show up just once. Together, the top ten hold around 4.5% of the sample. Sequencing was done on a sample of blood. Receptor source: a person between 18 and 75 years old in good health.

V is TRBV4-3 and J is TRBJ1-2, with D perhaps TRBD1 (5 bases). V lost 0 bases and J 8 bases, leaving 16 bases between the germline ends. CDR1 and CDR2 (germline): LGHNA, YSLEER. CDR3 size: 15 residues. The CDR3 sequence: CASSQDRGAAGGYTF. Written as DNA, the CDR3 is TGCGCCAGCAGCCAAGATCGGGGCGCTGCGGGAGGCTACACCTTC.

This clone has a handful of counts. The chain uses TRBV19 and TRBJ1-1, with a weak D call TRBD1 (6 bases). Germline-derived CDR1 and CDR2 are LNHDA and SQIVND (reference sequence). Trimming pared 5 bases from V and 6 bases from J, leaving 16 bases between. The CDR3 has 14 amino acids. The CDR3: CASSQGPRGAEAFF. The CDR3 DNA is TGTGCCAGTAGTCAAGGACCGAGGGGGGCTGAAGCTTTCTTT. The complete variable domain, with remaining parts taken from reference TRBV19 and TRBJ1-1, reads DGGITQSPKYLFRKEGQNVTLSCEQNLNHDAMYWYRQDPGQGLRLIYYSQIVNDFQKGDIAEGYSVSREKKESFPLTVTSAQKNPTAFYLCASSQGPRGAEAFFGQGTRLTVV.

This chain joins TRBV7-9 and TRBJ2-6, with unresolved D. The CDR3 is made up of 16 amino acids. The V end was cut by 6 bases, the J end by 1 base, with 13 bases between. The germline V gene has CDR1 SEHNR and CDR2 FQNEAQ (reference sequence). CDR3 amino acids: CASRPRTESGANVLTF. The CDR3 coding sequence is TGTGCCAGCAGACCCCGGACGGAGTCTGGGGCCAACGTCCTGACTTTC.

This clone is termed medium-sized. The gene calls are TRBV19 and TRBJ1-1; 8 positions agree with TRBD1. The V and J ends lost 5 bases and 5 bases, in that order; junction bases with no gene match: 10. This CDR3 spans 15 amino acids. CDR1 LNHDA and CDR2 SQIVND come from the germline V gene (reference sequence). The CDR3 coding sequence is TGTGCCAGTAGTTTGCGGACAGGGTCGGCAACTGAAGCTTTCTTT. Translating gives CASSLRTGSATEAFF.

The CDR3 nucleotides read TGCGCCAGCAGCTGGCCCGTGACAGGGTCGACTAATGAAAAACTGTTTTTT. It specifies CASSWPVTGSTNEKLFF. V gene TRBV5-1 combines with J gene TRBJ1-4, with TRBD1 matching 7 bases. Germline lookup yields CDR1 SGHRS and CDR2 YFSETQ. The V and J ends lost 3 bases and 2 bases, in that order; junction bases with no gene match: 10. The CDR3 runs 17 residues.

The rearrangement joins TRBV12-5 to TRBJ2-3; TRBD1 is a possible D gene (5 bases). Looked up from germline, CDR1 is LGHNT and CDR2 is FRNRAP. With 7 bases removed from V and 0 bases from J, the gap between germline ends came to 11 bases. The CDR3 loop spans 14 amino acids. The CDR3 DNA is TGTGCTAGTGCCAGGACAACTAGCACAGATACGCAGTATTTT. It translates to CASARTTSTDTQYF.